This TCR beta chain came from a study of blood T cell repertoires in COVID-19. About the research overall: COVID-19 samples, acute and convalescent, were from the United States, Italy and Spain.

Source study methods: Amplifying reference gene primers gave estimates of nucleated cell counts. Repertoires were generated with immunoSEQ multiplex PCR, while TCRdb's copy carries only in-frame clones and drops some. V, J and clone size are taken as reported in that table, and D and trimming were inferred from the DNA itself. The sample carries about 52,000 clones, 90% recorded once. This clonotype was sampled from a human donor in a cohort sampled during active COVID-19. Input material: peripheral blood.

CDR3 in DNA: TGTGCCAGCTCACCATCGGGGAATTGGGGCTACACCTTC. It translates to CASSPSGNWGYTF. This chain joins TRBV18 and TRBJ1-2; no clear D. The V gene's germline CDR1 is KGHSH and CDR2 LQKENI. Deletions cut 2 bases from V and 8 bases from J, with 12 bases between. This CDR3 region has 13 residues.